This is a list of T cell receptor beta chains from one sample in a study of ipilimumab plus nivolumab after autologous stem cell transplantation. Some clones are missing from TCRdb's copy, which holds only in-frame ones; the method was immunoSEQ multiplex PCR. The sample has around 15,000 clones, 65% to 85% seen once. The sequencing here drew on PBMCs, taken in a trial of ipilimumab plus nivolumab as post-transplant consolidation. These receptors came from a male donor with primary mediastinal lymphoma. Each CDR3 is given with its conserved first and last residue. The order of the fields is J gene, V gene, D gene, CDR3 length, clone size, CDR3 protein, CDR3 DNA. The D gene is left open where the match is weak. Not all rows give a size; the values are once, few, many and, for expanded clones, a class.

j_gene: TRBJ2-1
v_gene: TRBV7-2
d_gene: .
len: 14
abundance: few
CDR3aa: CASSRGRYDNEQFF
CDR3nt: TGTGCCAGCAGCCGAGGGCGATACGACAATGAGCAGTTCTTC

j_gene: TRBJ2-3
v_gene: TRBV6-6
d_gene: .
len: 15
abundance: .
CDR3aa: CASSYSKESGDTQYF
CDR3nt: TGTGCCAGCAGTTACTCGAAGGAGTCTGGAGATACGCAGTATTTT

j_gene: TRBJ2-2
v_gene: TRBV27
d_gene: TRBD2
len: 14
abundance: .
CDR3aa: CAVKTSGNTGELFF
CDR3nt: TGTGCCGTGAAGACTAGCGGTAACACCGGGGAGCTGTTTTTT

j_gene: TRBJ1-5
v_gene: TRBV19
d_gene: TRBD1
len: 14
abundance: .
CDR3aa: CASSITGVGQPQHF
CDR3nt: TGTGCCAGTAGTATCACAGGGGTGGGTCAGCCCCAGCATTTT

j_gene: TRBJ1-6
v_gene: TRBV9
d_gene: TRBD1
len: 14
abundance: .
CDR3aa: CASSVRQGDSPLHF
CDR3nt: TGTGCCAGCAGCGTACGACAGGGCGATTCACCCCTCCACTTT

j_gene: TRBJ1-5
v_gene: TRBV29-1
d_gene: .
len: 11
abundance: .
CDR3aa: CSVTRGQTQHF
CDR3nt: TGCAGCGTCACACGCGGGCAGACCCAGCATTTT

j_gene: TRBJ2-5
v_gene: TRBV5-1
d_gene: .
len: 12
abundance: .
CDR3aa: CASSLPQETQYF
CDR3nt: TGCGCCAGCAGCTTGCCCCAAGAGACCCAGTACTTC

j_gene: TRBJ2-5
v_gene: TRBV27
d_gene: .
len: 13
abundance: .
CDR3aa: CASAPVPGETQYF
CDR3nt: TGTGCCAGCGCCCCGGTGCCAGGAGAGACCCAGTACTTC

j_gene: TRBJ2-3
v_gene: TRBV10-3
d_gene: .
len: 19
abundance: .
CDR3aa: CAILTDPPTAGYSTDTQYF
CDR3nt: TGTGCCATCCTAACAGATCCGCCGACGGCGGGCTATAGCACAGATACGCAGTATTTT

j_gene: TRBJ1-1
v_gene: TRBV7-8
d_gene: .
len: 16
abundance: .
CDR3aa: CASSLSLFGEYTEAFF
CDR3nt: TGTGCCAGCAGCTTAAGCTTATTTGGAGAGTACACTGAAGCTTTCTTT

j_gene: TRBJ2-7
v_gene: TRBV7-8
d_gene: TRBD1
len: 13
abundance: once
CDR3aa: CASSLDRDGEQYF
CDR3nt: TGTGCCAGCAGCTTGGACAGGGATGGGGAGCAGTACTTC

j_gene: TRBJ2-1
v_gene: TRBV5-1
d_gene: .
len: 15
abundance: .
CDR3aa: CASSSGAGVNNEQFF
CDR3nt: TGCGCCAGCAGCTCCGGGGCAGGGGTAAACAATGAGCAGTTCTTC

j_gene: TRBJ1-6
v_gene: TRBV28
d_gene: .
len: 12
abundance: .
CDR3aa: CASSFTVRSLHF
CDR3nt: TGTGCCAGCAGTTTTACCGTTCGGTCCCTCCACTTT

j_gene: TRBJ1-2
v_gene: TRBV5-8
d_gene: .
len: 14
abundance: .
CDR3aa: CASSFRSLSPGYTF
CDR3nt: TGTGCCAGCAGCTTCCGGTCCTTATCGCCTGGCTACACCTTC

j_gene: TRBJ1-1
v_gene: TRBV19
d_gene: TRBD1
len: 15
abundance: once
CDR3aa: CASSERDRGNTEAFF
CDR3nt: TGTGCCAGTAGTGAAAGGGACAGGGGGAACACTGAAGCTTTCTTT

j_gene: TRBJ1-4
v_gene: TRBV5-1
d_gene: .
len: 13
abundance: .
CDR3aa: CASSPGGHEKLFF
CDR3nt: TGCGCCAGCAGCCCTGGGGGCCATGAAAAACTGTTTTTT

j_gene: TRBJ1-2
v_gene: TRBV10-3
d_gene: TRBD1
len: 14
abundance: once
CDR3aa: CAISDRGRYYGYTF
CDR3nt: TGTGCCATCAGTGATAGGGGGCGCTACTATGGCTACACCTTC

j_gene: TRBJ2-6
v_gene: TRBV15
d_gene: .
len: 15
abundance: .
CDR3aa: CATSTGGSGANVLTF
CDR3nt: TGTGCCACCAGCACTGGGGGCTCTGGGGCCAACGTCCTGACTTTC

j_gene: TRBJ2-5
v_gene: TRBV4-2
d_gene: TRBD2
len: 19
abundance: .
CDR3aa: CASSQEPGTSGRGGETQYF
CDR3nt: TGTGCCAGCAGCCAGGAGCCCGGGACTAGCGGGAGGGGTGGGGAGACCCAGTACTTC

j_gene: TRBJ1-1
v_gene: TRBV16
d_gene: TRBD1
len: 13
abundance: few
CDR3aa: CASRTGGNTEAFF
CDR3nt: TGTGCCAGCAGGACAGGGGGAAACACTGAAGCTTTCTTT

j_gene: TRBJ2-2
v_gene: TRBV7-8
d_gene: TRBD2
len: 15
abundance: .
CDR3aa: CASLKFGRGTGELFF
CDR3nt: TGTGCCAGCTTAAAGTTCGGGAGGGGCACCGGGGAGCTGTTTTTT

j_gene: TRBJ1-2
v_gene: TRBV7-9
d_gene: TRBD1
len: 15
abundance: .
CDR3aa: CASSTPQGVDYGYTF
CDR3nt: TGTGCCAGCAGCACCCCTCAGGGGGTAGACTATGGCTACACCTTC

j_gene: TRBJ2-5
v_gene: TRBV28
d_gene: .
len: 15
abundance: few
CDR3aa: CASSTSQGRVETQYF
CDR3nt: TGTGCCAGCAGTACCTCTCAGGGGAGGGTAGAGACCCAGTACTTC

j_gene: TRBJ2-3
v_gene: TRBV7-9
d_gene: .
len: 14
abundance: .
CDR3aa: CASTRGGGTDTQYF
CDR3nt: TGTGCCAGCACCAGGGGGGGAGGCACAGATACGCAGTATTTT